This record covers a single T cell receptor beta chain. A much larger clone is a single base away; this may be a read error. Using a constant-region primer together with ProtoScript II reverse transcriptase, TCR beta cDNA was made from 450 to 600 ng of total RNA. Investigators got TCR beta libraries out of three nested multiplex PCR rounds, done with slightly modified ARM-PCR. Use of TRBV1-TRBV30 forward primers with a C-beta reverse primer characterized the first two PCR rounds, which lasted about 11 cycles each. TCRdb re-derived calls from the multiplex PCR reads in MiXCR, one entry per CDR3 protein. The table has approximately 300,000 distinct CDR3 sequences, over 55% seen once; the top ten hold 9% to 10%. The CDR3 spans 11 residues. CDR1 is MNHEY, CDR2 SVGEGT, per germline. Germline DNA was also extracted, with blood RNA taken from unsorted whole blood. The data stem from a study of tumor-infiltrating lymphocytes in primary liver carcinoma.

The chain couples TRBV6-2 or TRBV6-3 to TRBJ1-1; D ambiguous. The source material was peripheral blood. The TCR comes from a man in his forties with primary liver carcinoma and hepatitis B virus infection. The chain's CDR3 is CVSTPRTEAFF. The CDR3, as DNA: TGTGTCAGCACCCCCCGCACTGAAGCTTTCTTT.